What follows are 14 T cell receptor beta chains derived from one specimen sequenced in a study of cytotoxic CD8 clonotypes in ibrutinib-treated CLL. Data came from immunoSEQ multiplex PCR; TCRdb stores just in-frame clones and leaves some out. This repertoire shows more than 20,000 clones, approximately 69% found once; its top ten account for approximately 25%. This specimen was PBMCs, taken before ibrutinib treatment. The receptors were gathered from a human donor with chronic lymphocytic leukemia.

The rearrangement links TRBV11-3 to TRBJ1-2; 7 nucleotides align to TRBD1. The germline V gene encodes CDR1 SGHNT and CDR2 YENEEA. V lost 1 base, J lost 14 bases, and 10 bases stayed unmatched. The CDR3 runs 13 residues. The DNA for the CDR3 is TGTGCCAGCAGCTTAGGCCCGGGACAGACGATTACCTTC. Protein: CASSLGPGQTITF.

This chain connects TRBV5-1 to TRBJ1-1, with 7 bases matching TRBD1. Germline CDR1 and CDR2: SGHRS and YFSETQ. The CDR3 runs 15 residues. Trimming cost V 2 bases and J 5 bases; bases outside gene matches: 9. In DNA form, the CDR3 reads TGCGCCAGCAGCTTAGTAGGGGGCAGCGGGACTGAAGCTTTCTTT. This codes for CASSLVGGSGTEAFF. The full variable domain, in which reference TRBV5-1 and TRBJ1-1 provide the parts outside the CDR3, is KAGVTQTPRYLIKTRGQQVTLSCSPISGHRSVSWYQQTPGQGLQFLFEYFSETQRNKGNFPGRFSGRQFSNSRSEMNVSTLELGDSALYLCASSLVGGSGTEAFFGQGTRLTVV.

This clone was counted a single time. The rearrangement links TRBV28 to TRBJ2-3, with 11 bases aligning to TRBD2. Germline-derived CDR1 and CDR2 are MDHEN and SYDVKM. This CDR3 contains 17 residues. Trimming at V came to 6 bases and at J to 5 bases, leaving 13 bases not matched to a gene. CDR3 amino acids: CASSWARTSGHQDTQYF. Here the CDR3 DNA reads TGTGCCAGCAGCTGGGCCAGGACTAGCGGGCATCAAGATACGCAGTATTTT.

This clone has only one observation. The chain recombines TRBV2 with TRBJ1-4; the D is unclear. CDR3 length: 13 residues. Trimming took 8 bases from V and 0 from J, leaving 7 bases between them. Germline CDR1 reads SNHLY; CDR2 reads FYNNEI. CDR3 nucleotides: TGTGCCAGCGGAGATGCAACTAATGAAAAACTGTTTTTT. Translating gives CASGDATNEKLFF.

This clone was recorded only once. The same CDR3 can be traced to other DNA sequences in this sample. This chain joins TRBV7-7 and TRBJ2-2; 7 bases align to TRBD1. The J segment lost 0 bases and the V segment lost 5 bases, leaving 3 bases of the junction unmatched. Germline CDR1 is SSHAT and CDR2 is FNYEAQ (reference sequence). The CDR3 is made up of 15 amino acids. Written as DNA, the CDR3 is TGTGCCAGCAGCGGACAGGTAGCGAACACCGGGGAGCTGTTTTTT. Protein: CASSGQVANTGELFF.

V gene TRBV5-6 combines with J gene TRBJ2-1; 10 nucleotides match TRBD2. CDR3 length equals 15 residues. J lost 7 bases, V lost 2 bases, and 6 bases had no gene match. Germline V lookup: CDR1 SGHDT, CDR2 YYEEEE. CDR3 DNA: TGTGCCAGCAGCTTCGGGCTAGCGGGAGCGAATGAGCAGTTCTTC. This gives the protein CASSFGLAGANEQFF.

The rearrangement uses TRBV6-5 and TRBJ2-1; 12 positions agree with TRBD2. V lost 6 bases and J lost 5; bases outside the gene matches: 5. CDR3 length: 15 residues. Per the germline V gene, CDR1 is MNHEY and CDR2 is SVGAGI. DNA of the CDR3: TGTGCCAGCAGGGACCGGACTAGCGGGAACAATGAGCAGTTCTTC. This translates into CASRDRTSGNNEQFF.

V is TRBV14 and J is TRBJ2-1; the match to TRBD2 covers 13 bases. The CDR3 totals 19 residues. The V segment lost 4 bases and the J segment 7 bases; nucleotides outside the gene matches: 16. Per the germline V gene, CDR1 is SGHDN and CDR2 is FVKESK. CDR3 sequence: CASSPGLAGVWFGKNEQFF. DNA of the CDR3: TGTGCCAGCAGCCCAGGACTAGCGGGAGTATGGTTCGGAAAAAATGAGCAGTTCTTC.

This clone has more than one count but fewer than ten. This chain links TRBV19 with TRBJ2-6; D gene uncertain. V gave up 1 base and J gave up 7 bases, with 11 bases separating them. In germline, CDR1 is LNHDA, CDR2 SQIVND (reference sequence). This CDR3 is built from 15 residues. CDR3: CASSIGVLSANVLTF. The DNA for the CDR3 is TGTGCCAGTAGTATAGGAGTTTTGTCTGCCAACGTCCTGACTTTC.

The CDR3 reads CSVGVGQDYGYTF. The CDR3 DNA is TGCAGCGTTGGGGTAGGGCAGGACTATGGCTACACCTTC. The chain has TRBV29-1 and TRBJ1-2, with no clear D. Trimming removed 4 bases from V and 3 bases from J, with 12 bases in between. The CDR3 loop spans 13 amino acids. Germline V gene lookup returns CDR1 SQVTM and CDR2 ANQGSEA.

The chain has TRBV4-1 and TRBJ2-7; 8 bases align to TRBD1. The CDR3 has 15 residues. The junction had 8 bases not matched to a gene; V was cut back by 3 bases and J by 4 bases. CDR1 is MGHRA and CDR2 is YSYEKL in the germline V gene. CDR3: CASSHPGQAYYEQYF. As DNA, the CDR3 is TGCGCCAGCAGCCATCCGGGACAGGCTTATTACGAGCAGTACTTC.

The chain links TRBV4-3 to TRBJ2-7; perhaps TRBD2 as D (6 bases). The V end was cut by 0 bases, the J end by 4 bases, with 13 bases between. The CDR3 runs 15 residues. CDR1 and CDR2 from the germline V gene are LGHNA and YSLEER. CDR3 region: CASSQEVRGLYEQYF. The CDR3 DNA sequence: TGCGCCAGCAGCCAAGAGGTGAGGGGACTTTACGAGCAGTACTTC.

This chain uses TRBV11-2 with TRBJ2-7; 7 bases match TRBD1. V dropped 1 base and J dropped 3; count of bases not matched to a gene: 6. Germline V gives CDR1 SGHAT, CDR2 FQNNGV. This CDR3 is built from 15 residues. The CDR3 DNA sequence: TGTGCCAGCAGCTTAGCCCCTACAGGGGACTACGAGCAGTACTTC. Protein: CASSLAPTGDYEQYF.

V gene TRBV9 combines with J gene TRBJ2-7, with D perhaps matching TRBD1 (6 bases). V lost 0 bases to trimming and J lost 4 bases, with 14 bases between them. Germline assignment: CDR1 SGDLS and CDR2 YYNGEE. The CDR3 contains 15 residues. This CDR3 reads CASSVAAGVFYEQYF. The CDR3, as DNA: TGTGCCAGCAGCGTAGCGGCAGGGGTTTTTTACGAGCAGTACTTC.